This TCR beta chain was recorded in a study of T cell clonality in common variable immunodeficiency. Libraries were prepared by immunoSEQ multiplex PCR; TCRdb keeps only in-frame clonotypes and omits some of them. Sampling found some 45,000 clones, none seen once. This clone came up many times. The read ends 3 residues early relative to the CDR3; the germline J gene fills the gap. Trimming stripped 4 bases from V and 3 bases from J, with 12 bases between. This CDR3 has 14 amino acids. CDR1 and CDR2 (germline): MGHRA, YSYEKL. This chain uses TRBV4-1 with TRBJ1-2; D may be TRBD1 (5 bases). The TCR sequence derives from a person aged 18 to 75 in good health. Sequences were obtained from peripheral blood mononuclear cells. The CDR3: CASSPGGVDYGYTF. The sequenced CDR3 bases are TGCGCCAGCAGCCCCGGGGGGGTCGACTATGGC.